This T cell receptor (beta chain) is from a study of vaccination effects on CD4 cells after COVID-19. Sequencing in the ViraFEST assay came after antigen-specific CD4+ T cells had been expanded with viral peptide pools, which were used to stimulate PBMC. Isolation of CD4+ T cells took place after 10 to 11 days of culture. Each person got two doses of an mRNA SARS-CoV-2 vaccine, BNT162b2 or mRNA-1273. Cultures of roughly 2 million PBMC per well contained 8 to 10 IU/ml IL-2 plus 10 ug/ml peptides. A half-medium replacement with IL-2 medium was carried out on days 3 and 7. Regarding this clone: Its antigen is currently unknown.

Some clones are missing from TCRdb's copy, which holds only in-frame ones; the method was immunoSEQ multiplex PCR. Of approximately 26,000 clones detected, 75% to 80% appear once; the ten largest clones hold about 6.3%. The source was CD4+ T cells from PBMCs cultured with SARS-CoV-2 spike peptides, collected after COVID-19 vaccination. The receptor was derived from a human donor who received a COVID-19 vaccine. Some clones in this sample may be carry-over from other donors' samples.

The CDR3 bases are TGTGCCAGCAGCTCCCCGGCACAGATAAACACCGGGGAGCTGTTTTTT. As protein: CASSSPAQINTGELFF. The chain is built from TRBV5-5 and TRBJ2-2; unclear D gene. This CDR3 is 16 amino acids long. The germline V and J ends were trimmed by 3 bases and 2 bases, with 14 bases remaining between them. CDR1 is SGHKS, CDR2 YYEKEE, per germline (reference sequence).